This is a list of T cell receptor beta chains from one sample in a study of blood T cell repertoires in COVID-19. Clones were read by immunoSEQ multiplex PCR, and TCRdb kept only the in-frame ones, dropping some. Here the sample spans about 90,000 clones, about 86% being singletons. Material for sequencing was peripheral blood. The source is a man older than 75 with active or convalescent COVID-19. Both conserved end residues are trimmed from each CDR3. Each record gives: J gene, clone size, V gene, CDR3 length, CDR3 protein. A row's size may be missing; if present it is once, few, many or a size class.

TRBJ1-2 | - | TRBV2 | 11 | ASSGTANYGYT
TRBJ2-3 | once | TRBV12-3/TRBV12-4 | 11 | ASSPSSGDTQY
TRBJ2-2 | - | TRBV27 | 14 | ASSLNSGWNTGELF
TRBJ1-4 | - | TRBV18 | 13 | ASSPVTGLDEKLF
TRBJ2-3 | - | TRBV7-2 | 13 | ASSLSGDATDTQY
TRBJ2-7 | - | TRBV27 | 13 | ASSFGLAGNYEQY
TRBJ1-2 | - | TRBV5-6 | 12 | ASSLQGADHGYT
TRBJ1-2 | - | TRBV19 | 11 | ASSMRQPYGYT
TRBJ1-3 | - | TRBV30 | 13 | AWRTTGSSGNTIY
TRBJ2-1 | - | TRBV6-2/TRBV6-3 | 14 | ASSRPGLDSRDEQF
TRBJ2-3 | - | TRBV9 | 16 | ASNYGVAGKGNTDTQY
TRBJ1-5 | - | TRBV19 | 12 | ASRQGASNQPQH
TRBJ2-7 | - | TRBV3-1/TRBV3-2 | 12 | ASSHGTPGYEQY
TRBJ1-2 | - | TRBV24-1 | 12 | ATSDLDKNYGYT
TRBJ2-3 | - | TRBV7-3 | 9 | ASSQSGTQY
TRBJ2-7 | - | TRBV6-2/TRBV6-3 | 15 | ASSTTSGGPILREQY
TRBJ2-1 | once | TRBV29-1 | 14 | SVETGKETPYNEQF
TRBJ2-4 | - | TRBV6-2/TRBV6-3 | 14 | ASSYTGQGVGNIQY
TRBJ2-5 | - | TRBV7-3 | 11 | ASSLRELGTQY
TRBJ2-3 | once | TRBV24-1 | 14 | ATSDPRGRGIDTQY
TRBJ2-3 | - | TRBV19 | 15 | ASSIRLAGGPTDTQY
TRBJ2-7 | - | TRBV21-1 | 9 | ASSTKGVQY
TRBJ1-6 | - | TRBV18 | 13 | ASSPPGQFNSPLH
TRBJ1-2 | - | TRBV6-6 | 13 | ASSYSPRTGGGYT
TRBJ1-2 | - | TRBV19 | 11 | ASSVDRYYGYT
TRBJ1-2 | - | TRBV14 | 12 | ASSHRQGNYGYT
TRBJ2-1 | - | TRBV12-3/TRBV12-4 | 11 | ASNPDRYNEQF
TRBJ2-7 | - | TRBV5-1 | 15 | ASSLGGLAGAGDEQY
TRBJ2-7 | - | TRBV23-1 | 13 | ASSLLTSGPYEQY
TRBJ2-1 | - | TRBV4-3 | 15 | ASSQGAPGSILNEQF
TRBJ2-2 | - | TRBV2 | 15 | ASSVGLAGVRTGELF
TRBJ1-6 | - | TRBV2 | 12 | ASSSTTYNSPLH
TRBJ1-4 | - | TRBV18 | 14 | ASSPLQGATNEKLF
TRBJ1-5 | - | TRBV30 | 11 | AWSWQANQPQH
TRBJ1-2 | - | TRBV2 | 14 | ASSEAPGGGGHGYT
TRBJ2-1 | - | TRBV11-3 | 10 | ASSLAGGRLF
TRBJ1-3 | - | TRBV13 | 12 | ASSPRSSGNTIY
TRBJ2-7 | - | TRBV4-1 | 15 | ASSAAQSGQGAYEQY
TRBJ2-2 | - | TRBV2 | 14 | ASSESRATNTGELF
TRBJ1-2 | - | TRBV4-2 | 13 | ASSQEKGAPHGYT
TRBJ1-5 | - | TRBV30 | 13 | AWSVQQGPYLPQH
TRBJ2-3 | - | TRBV5-3 | 13 | ARSSIQGWADTQY
TRBJ1-3 | once | TRBV28 | 12 | ASSLKSLGNTIY
TRBJ2-1 | - | TRBV28 | 15 | ASQNGAGTSGYNEQF
TRBJ2-2 | - | TRBV5-1 | 15 | ASSLGPGQGNTGELF
TRBJ2-3 | - | TRBV4-3 | 14 | ASSQDGQGSTDTQY
TRBJ2-4 | - | TRBV5-1 | 13 | ASSLGQAVGDIQY
TRBJ1-1 | - | TRBV10-3 | 11 | AISVQGNTEAF
TRBJ2-1 | - | TRBV7-9 | 14 | ASSLYLGGSSNRQF
TRBJ1-4 | - | TRBV6-2/TRBV6-3 | 17 | ASSPRTGKYGLTNEKLF
TRBJ2-1 | - | TRBV5-1 | 14 | ASSLLAGGTSNEQF
TRBJ1-2 | - | TRBV19 | 14 | ASTMSAQQPAYGYT
TRBJ1-2 | - | TRBV11-2 | 13 | ASSLALTGFSGYT
TRBJ2-7 | - | TRBV19 | 13 | ASSIALAGADEQY
TRBJ2-7 | - | TRBV3-1/TRBV3-2 | 12 | ASSQGGGPGEQY